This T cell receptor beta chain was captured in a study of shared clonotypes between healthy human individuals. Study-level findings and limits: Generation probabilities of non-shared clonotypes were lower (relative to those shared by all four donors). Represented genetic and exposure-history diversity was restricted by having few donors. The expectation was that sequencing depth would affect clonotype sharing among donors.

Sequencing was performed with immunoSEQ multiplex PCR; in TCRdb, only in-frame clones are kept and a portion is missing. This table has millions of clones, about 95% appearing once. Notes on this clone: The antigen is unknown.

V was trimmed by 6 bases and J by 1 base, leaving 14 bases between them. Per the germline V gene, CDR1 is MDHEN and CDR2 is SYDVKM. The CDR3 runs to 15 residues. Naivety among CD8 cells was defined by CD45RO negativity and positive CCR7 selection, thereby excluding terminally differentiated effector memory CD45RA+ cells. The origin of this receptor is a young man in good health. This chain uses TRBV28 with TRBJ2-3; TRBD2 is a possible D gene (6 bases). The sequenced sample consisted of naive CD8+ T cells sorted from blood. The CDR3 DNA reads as TGTGCCAGCAGACCCTACGGGAGAGGCACAGATACGCAGTATTTT. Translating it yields CASRPYGRGTDTQYF. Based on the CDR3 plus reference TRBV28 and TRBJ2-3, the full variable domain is DVKVTQSSRYLVKRTGEKVFLECVQDMDHENMFWYRQDPGLGLRLIYFSYDVKMKEKGDIPEGYSVSREKKERFSLILESASTNQTSMYLCASRPYGRGTDTQYFGPGTRLTVL.